Each of the 30 T cell receptor beta chains below was sequenced from the same sample in a study of blood T cell repertoires in COVID-19. The assay was immunoSEQ multiplex PCR, and TCRdb's table has in-frame clones only and misses some. Of roughly 110,000 clones listed, approximately 84% were seen once; the top ten hold 4.2%. Source material: peripheral blood. The source is a human donor in a cohort sampled during active COVID-19.

V usage is TRBV10-1 and J usage is TRBJ2-7, with D perhaps matching TRBD1 (6 bases). This CDR3 is built from 14 residues. Trimming shortened V by 10 bases and J by 6 bases, and 22 bases separated the two germline ends. Germline V gives CDR1 WNHNN, CDR2 SYGVQD (reference sequence). DNA for the CDR3: TGCGCCACCCAACTCCGGGACATCTACATCGAGCAGTACGTC. Protein: CATQLRDIYIEQYV.

This CDR3 reads CASSRLRGEAYEQYV. The CDR3 DNA reads as TGTGCCAGCTCAAGGCTCAGAGGAGAGGCCTACGAGCAGTACGTC. This chain connects TRBV18 to TRBJ2-7; no clear D. The CDR3 is 15 residues long. Trimming removed 5 bases at V and 2 bases at J, with 16 bases between. The V gene's germline CDR1 is KGHSH and CDR2 LQKENI.

The chain has TRBV11-2 and TRBJ1-2; D is unclear. This CDR3 has 16 residues. The V gene's germline CDR1 is SGHAT and CDR2 FQNNGV. The V end lost 5 bases, the J end lost 2 bases, and 18 bases lay between the germline ends. The CDR3 sequence is CASSILTGPVNYGYTF. CDR3 DNA: TGTGCCAGCAGCATATTGACGGGTCCAGTGAACTATGGCTACACCTTC.

This clone was detected a few times. The V and J genes are TRBV7-8 and TRBJ2-7, with 11 bases that match TRBD1. V gave up 0 bases and J gave up 4 bases; unmatched junction bases: 2. CDR3 length: 15 amino acids. Germline CDR1 reads SGHVS; CDR2 reads FQNEAQ. CDR3 DNA: TGTGCCAGCAGCTTAGCGGGGACAGGGGGGTACGAGCAGTACTTC. Encoded protein: CASSLAGTGGYEQYF.

This chain links TRBV3-1 (or the pseudogene TRBV3-2) with TRBJ2-2; no firm D call. Trimming left V 6 bases short and J 8 bases short, with 7 bases between. The CDR3 spans 11 residues. Germline-derived CDR1 and CDR2 are LGHDT and YNNKEL (reference sequence). The CDR3 nucleotides are TGTGCCAGCAGGTCTATAGGGGAGCTGTTTTTT. Protein sequence: CASRSIGELFF.

The V call is TRBV7-9, the J call TRBJ2-3; 7 nucleotides agree with TRBD2. Germline loops: CDR1 SEHNR, CDR2 FQNEAQ (reference sequence). The CDR3 consists of 14 residues. CDR3 in DNA: TGTGTCCTGGGGGAGGGCCTAAACACAGATACGCAGTATTTT. This encodes CVLGEGLNTDTQYF.

V gene TRBV7-9 combines with J gene TRBJ1-4, with 7 bases that match TRBD1. The germline V gene has CDR1 SEHNR and CDR2 FQNEAQ (reference sequence). The CDR3 spans 16 residues. The ends lost 2 bases at V and 5 bases at J; junction bases unmatched: 8. This CDR3 reads CASSLIAWGQNEKLFF. CDR3 bases: TGTGCCAGCAGCTTAATAGCGTGGGGACAGAATGAAAAACTGTTTTTT.

The chain is built from TRBV25-1 and TRBJ1-1; D gene uncertain. Trimming took off 8 bases at V and 1 base at J, with 20 bases between the two ends. CDR1 is MGHDK and CDR2 is SYGVNS in the germline V gene. The CDR3 length is 16 residues. The CDR3 loop is CASRGDGRRTNTEAFF. CDR3 in DNA: TGTGCCAGCCGCGGGGATGGGCGGCGGACGAACACTGAAGCTTTCTTT.

The chain joins TRBV3-1 (or the pseudogene TRBV3-2) to TRBJ1-2, with 7 nucleotides matching TRBD1. The germline V gene has CDR1 LGHDT and CDR2 YNNKEL (reference sequence). V shed 4 bases and J 4 bases; nucleotides not matched to a gene: 3. This CDR3 has 13 amino acids. The CDR3 nucleotides read TGTGCCAGCAGCCCCGGGACAGTCTATGGCTACACCTTC. Its translation: CASSPGTVYGYTF.

The chain recombines TRBV4-2 with TRBJ2-7, with 12 bases matching TRBD2. The CDR3 consists of 14 residues. CDR1 and CDR2 from the germline V gene are LGHNA and YNFKEQ. V lost 6 bases to trimming and J lost 9 bases; unmatched junction nucleotides: 9. The CDR3 coding sequence is TGTGCCAGCAGTCAGACTAGCGGGAGAGTAGGGCAGTACTTC. Translating it yields CASSQTSGRVGQYF.

This clone was seen just once. The V gene is TRBV7-3, the J gene TRBJ2-6; 7 positions match TRBD1. Germline V gene lookup returns CDR1 SGHTA and CDR2 FQGTGA. The CDR3 has 15 amino acids. The junction had 4 bases not matched to a gene; V was cut back by 5 bases and J by 3 bases. CDR3 nucleotide sequence: TGTGCCAGCAGCCCCGACAGGGTTGGGGCCAACGTCCTGACTTTC. This translates into CASSPDRVGANVLTF.

This chain connects TRBV21-1 to TRBJ1-1; the table calls TRBD1, which could not be checked here. TRBV21-1 corresponds to a pseudogene. The CDR3 contains 14 residues. CDR3 amino acids: CASSKVGGRTEAFF. CDR3 sequence (DNA): TGTGCCAGCAGCAAAGTAGGGGGCCGGACTGAAGCTTTCTTT.

The V gene is TRBV18, the J gene TRBJ2-6, with a weak D call TRBD1 (5 bases). Germline CDR1 is KGHSH and CDR2 is LQKENI. V shed 4 bases and J shed 3 bases, with 13 bases lying between them. The CDR3 contains 16 residues. CDR3 DNA: TGTGCCAGCTCACTGTTCACCAGGGTTGGGGCCAACGTCCTGACTTTC. This gives the protein CASSLFTRVGANVLTF. The entire variable domain, with the rest obtained from reference TRBV18 and TRBJ2-6, is as follows: NAGVMQNPRHLVRRRGQEARLRCSPMKGHSHVYWYRQLPEEGLKFMVYLQKENIIDESGMPKERFSAEFPKEGPSILRIQQVVRGDSAAYFCASSLFTRVGANVLTFGAGSRLTVL.

Regarding this clone: This sample also contains other DNA sequences that code for the same CDR3. The J gene is TRBJ1-1, the V gene TRBV19; D possibly corresponds to TRBD1 (5 bases). Germline CDR1 is LNHDA and CDR2 is SQIVND (reference sequence). There are 13 residues in the CDR3. The V gene lost 4 bases and the J gene lost 0 bases, with 6 bases spanning the gap. CDR3 in amino acids: CASSTGLNTEAFF. Written as DNA, the CDR3 is TGTGCCAGTAGTACAGGGTTGAACACTGAAGCTTTCTTT.

The rearrangement links TRBV7-2 to TRBJ1-2; weak D call: TRBD1 (5 bases). Germline CDR1 is SGHTA and CDR2 is FQGNSA. The CDR3 totals 15 residues. V gave up 0 bases and J gave up 4 bases, with 12 bases separating them. DNA for the CDR3: TGTGCCAGCAGCTTAGCAACAGGAGAGTTCTATGGCTACACCTTC. Amino acid sequence: CASSLATGEFYGYTF.

The chain joins TRBV18 to TRBJ1-2; a weak D match, TRBD1 (5 bases). CDR3 size: 13 residues. The V end lost 6 bases, the J end lost 4 bases, and 12 bases lay between the germline ends. CDR1 KGHSH and CDR2 LQKENI come from the germline V gene. The CDR3 region is CASSAQGSYGYTF. The DNA for the CDR3 is TGTGCCAGCTCCGCCCAGGGTAGCTATGGCTACACCTTC.

This chain connects TRBV6-5 to TRBJ2-7; 7 positions match TRBD1. CDR1 and CDR2 (germline): MNHEY, SVGAGI. The CDR3 has 15 amino acids. V lost 6 bases and J lost 2; bases outside the gene matches: 10. The CDR3 sequence: CASSRTGDVTYEQYF. The DNA for the CDR3 is TGTGCCAGCAGCAGAACAGGGGACGTAACCTACGAGCAGTACTTC.

The chain joins TRBV7-2 to TRBJ2-2, with 7 bases that match TRBD1. CDR3 length: 15 amino acids. Germline V lookup: CDR1 SGHTA, CDR2 FQGNSA. Trimming cost V 3 bases and J 3 bases; bases outside gene matches: 4. CDR3 nucleotides: TGTGCCAGCAGCTTGTCCGGGACAGACACCGGGGAGCTGTTTTTT. Translating gives CASSLSGTDTGELFF.

This clone was seen just once. The chain has TRBV5-8 and TRBJ1-2; D is unresolved. Trimming shortened V by 0 bases and J by 4 bases, and 10 bases separated the two germline ends. Per the germline V gene, CDR1 is SGHTS and CDR2 is YDEGEE. The CDR3 runs 14 residues. CDR3 sequence (DNA): TGTGCCAGCAGCTTGGCCCCGGGTTCCTATGGCTACACCTTC. This translates into CASSLAPGSYGYTF.

This sequence joins TRBV3-1 (or the pseudogene TRBV3-2) and TRBJ2-7; 9 nucleotides match TRBD1. V shed 8 bases, J shed 5 bases, and the junction held 7 bases outside the gene matches. Germline lookup yields CDR1 LGHDT and CDR2 YNNKEL (reference sequence). The CDR3 runs 13 residues. DNA for the CDR3: TGTGCCAGCGTCGGACAGGGGCCCCACGAGCAGTACGTC. It codes for CASVGQGPHEQYV.

In its sample, this clone was seen once. The chain recombines TRBV19 with TRBJ2-7; 8 nucleotides line up with TRBD2. CDR3 length: 15 residues. Trimming at V came to 5 bases and at J to 7 bases, leaving 13 bases not matched to a gene. The V gene's germline CDR1 is LNHDA and CDR2 SQIVND (reference sequence). The CDR3 sequence: CASSVTGTSGREQYF. The CDR3 nucleotides are TGTGCCAGTAGTGTGACCGGGACTAGTGGGCGGGAGCAGTACTTC. Variable domain in full (rest from reference TRBV19 and TRBJ2-7): DGGITQSPKYLFRKEGQNVTLSCEQNLNHDAMYWYRQDPGQGLRLIYYSQIVNDFQKGDIAEGYSVSREKKESFPLTVTSAQKNPTAFYLCASSVTGTSGREQYFGPGTRLTVT.

The chain uses TRBV28 and TRBJ1-5, with D possibly matching TRBD1 (5 bases). From germline, CDR1 is MDHEN and CDR2 SYDVKM. With 4 bases removed from V and 6 bases from J, the gap between germline ends came to 19 bases. The CDR3 is made up of 16 amino acids. The CDR3 is CASSWAVGAMGQPQHF. CDR3 DNA: TGTGCCAGCAGTTGGGCCGTTGGGGCTATGGGTCAGCCCCAGCATTTT.

The chain combines TRBV7-2 with TRBJ2-1, with 8 bases matching TRBD1. CDR3 length: 13 amino acids. Trimming took 3 bases from V and 7 from J; bases not matched to a gene: 2. Germline V gene data show CDR1 as SGHTA and CDR2 as FQGNSA. As DNA, the CDR3 is TGTGCCAGCAGCTTCACAGGGGGGAATGAGCAGTTCTTC. It codes for CASSFTGGNEQFF.

This clone was detected once. The chain is built from TRBV6-6 and TRBJ2-1, with 12 bases matching TRBD2. CDR3 length: 16 amino acids. With V trimmed by 6 bases and J by 4 bases, 7 bases remained unmatched. Germline CDR1 is MNHNY and CDR2 is SVGAGI (reference sequence). This CDR3 is CASSSRTSGAYNEQFF. CDR3 bases: TGTGCCAGCAGCTCTCGGACTAGCGGGGCTTACAATGAGCAGTTCTTC.

This chain links TRBV30 with TRBJ1-5; D gene ambiguous. The CDR3 is 12 amino acids. Germline V gene sequence: CDR1 GTSNPN, CDR2 SVGIG (reference sequence). V gave up 2 bases and J gave up 6 bases, with 8 bases separating them. The DNA for the CDR3 is TGTGCCTGGAGTTTAGCGGGTCAGCCCCAGCATTTT. This codes for CAWSLAGQPQHF.

A single count supports this clone. The V gene is TRBV30, the J gene TRBJ1-1; D uncertain. The V and J ends lost 0 bases and 1 base respectively, with 6 bases between them. The length of the CDR3 is 13 residues. CDR1 is GTSNPN and CDR2 is SVGIG in the germline V gene (reference sequence). The DNA for the CDR3 is TGTGCCTGGAGTGTTACACCGAACACTGAAGCTTTCTTT. It encodes CAWSVTPNTEAFF.

The V and J genes are TRBV27 and TRBJ2-1; 10 bases match TRBD2. V shed 6 bases and J 10 bases; nucleotides not matched to a gene: 3. This CDR3 has 12 amino acids. Germline V gene sequence: CDR1 MNHEY, CDR2 SMNVEV (reference sequence). The DNA of the CDR3 is TGTGCCAGCAGACCTAGCGGGGGAGAGCAGTTCTTC. Its translation: CASRPSGGEQFF.

The rearrangement uses TRBV19 and TRBJ1-1; D is ambiguous. Germline V lookup: CDR1 LNHDA, CDR2 SQIVND (reference sequence). Trimming shortened V by 1 base and J by 1 base, and 7 bases separated the two germline ends. The CDR3 is 14 amino acids. The CDR3 spells CASSIVTGNTEAFF. The CDR3 DNA reads as TGTGCCAGTAGTATAGTAACGGGGAACACTGAAGCTTTCTTT.

The V gene is TRBV6-5, the J gene TRBJ2-7; TRBD1 matches at 9 bases. V gave up 8 bases and J gave up 3 bases; unmatched junction bases: 11. Germline V gene data show CDR1 as MNHEY and CDR2 as SVGAGI. The CDR3 length is 15 residues. CDR3 DNA: TGTGCCAGCTCCGGGGGACAGGGAAAACTCTACGAGCAGTACTTC. The encoded protein is CASSGGQGKLYEQYF.

The chain is built from TRBV11-3 and TRBJ2-1, with D unclear. Trimming pared 5 bases from V and 2 bases from J, leaving 13 bases between. The CDR3 covers 15 residues. Germline V gene data show CDR1 as SGHNT and CDR2 as YENEEA. Here the CDR3 DNA reads TGTGCCAGCAGCCTCAGTCCCGTTCCCTACAATGAGCAGTTCTTC. It translates to CASSLSPVPYNEQFF.